These 24 T cell receptor beta chains came from one sample sequenced in a study of T cells after yellow fever vaccination. TCRdb re-called the 5' RACE reads with MiXCR, one entry per CDR3 protein. The sample holds about 510,000 distinct CDR3 sequences, 20% to 25% seen once. The starting material was PBMCs, obtained roughly 20 days after the first yellow fever vaccination. The receptors derive from a young man who received the YFV17D yellow fever vaccine.

The V call is TRBV5-1, the J call TRBJ2-7, with D perhaps matching TRBD2 (6 bases). Trimming took off 1 base at V and 4 bases at J, with 9 bases between the two ends. From germline, CDR1 is SGHRS and CDR2 YFSETQ. The CDR3 sequence is 13 residues long. The CDR3 coding sequence is TGCGCCAGCAGCTTGATAGCGGATTACGAGCAGTACTTC. It specifies CASSLIADYEQYF.

Only a few counts were recorded for this clonotype. The gene calls are TRBV12-3 or TRBV12-4 and TRBJ1-1, with D unresolved. The CDR3 runs 12 residues. Trimming removed 6 bases from V and 6 bases from J, with 11 bases in between. The CDR3 region is CASSQTDAEAFF. CDR3 sequence (DNA): TGTGCCAGCAGCCAGACCGACGCTGAAGCTTTCTTT.

The chain joins TRBV7-3 to TRBJ2-3; 10 bases agree with TRBD2. This CDR3 region has 14 residues. Per germline, CDR1 SGHTA and CDR2 FQGTGA. The V and J ends lost 5 bases and 4 bases, in that order; junction bases with no gene match: 3. CDR3 region: CASSRGLAADTQYF. For the CDR3, the DNA is TGTGCCAGCAGCCGAGGACTAGCGGCAGATACGCAGTATTTT.

V and J are TRBV4-2 and TRBJ2-3, with D maybe TRBD1 (6 bases). The V gene's germline CDR1 is LGHNA and CDR2 YNFKEQ. This CDR3 has 14 residues. V was cut by 3 bases and J by 2 bases, with 9 bases left in between. The CDR3 reads CASSQRGFTDTQYF. CDR3 nucleotide sequence: TGTGCCAGCAGCCAGAGGGGGTTCACAGATACGCAGTATTTT.

The chain couples TRBV18 to TRBJ1-4; D is ambiguous. CDR3 length: 13 amino acids. V was cut by 2 bases and J by 6 bases, with 7 bases left in between. Germline assignment: CDR1 KGHSH and CDR2 LQKENI. CDR3 residues: CASSPLPDEKLFF. The CDR3 region has the DNA TGTGCCAGCTCACCATTGCCCGATGAAAAACTGTTTTTT.

The chain employs TRBV3-1 and TRBJ2-6; the D is unclear. The V end lost 4 bases, the J end lost 2 bases, and 12 bases lay between the germline ends. Germline V lookup: CDR1 LGHDT, CDR2 YNNKEL (reference sequence). The CDR3 sequence is 16 residues long. This CDR3 reads CASSLRAVAGANVLTF. CDR3 nucleotide sequence: TGTGCCAGCAGCCTTAGGGCGGTAGCTGGGGCCAACGTCCTGACTTTC.

The genes are TRBV6-5 and TRBJ2-2, with 10 positions matching TRBD1. The length of the CDR3 is 16 residues. Germline CDR1 is MNHEY and CDR2 is SVGAGI. The V and J ends lost 1 base and 7 bases, in that order; junction bases with no gene match: 6. CDR3 coding DNA: TGTGCCAGCAGTTACTATGACAGGGGGCCAGGCGGGGAGCTGTTTTTT. It yields the protein CASSYYDRGPGGELFF.

This chain joins TRBV6-6 and TRBJ2-5, with TRBD1 as a possible D gene (5 bases). Germline CDR1 MNHNY, CDR2 SVGAGI (reference sequence). Trimming left V 6 bases short and J 2 bases short, with 10 bases between. The CDR3 has 13 amino acids. CDR3 sequence: CASRIQVQETQYF. CDR3 nucleotide sequence: TGTGCCAGCAGGATACAGGTTCAAGAGACCCAGTACTTC.

This clonotype was counted a few times. This chain uses TRBV21-1 with TRBJ2-7; the listed D gene, TRBD2, was not tested against the DNA. TRBV21-1 corresponds to a pseudogene. This CDR3 comprises 17 residues. The CDR3 bases are TGTGCCAGCAGCAAATCGGGAGTCACCGGGTCCCCTTACGAGCAGTACGTC. Protein: CASSKSGVTGSPYEQYV.

The chain uses TRBV4-3 and TRBJ2-1; 8 nucleotides agree with TRBD2. The V and J ends lost 1 base and 5 bases, in that order; junction bases with no gene match: 4. Per the germline V gene, CDR1 is LGHNA and CDR2 is YSLEER. The CDR3 is 15 residues long. The CDR3 sequence: CASSQGTSPDNEQFF. The CDR3 coding sequence is TGCGCCAGCAGCCAAGGGACTAGCCCAGACAATGAGCAGTTCTTC.

This clonotype was seen ten or more times. The genes are TRBV25-1 and TRBJ2-5; no firm D call. Looked up from germline, CDR1 is MGHDK and CDR2 is SYGVNS. The CDR3 consists of 14 residues. V lost 2 bases and J lost 2, with 9 bases in between. CDR3 nucleotides: TGTGCCAGCAGTGAAAAAACAATGCAAGAGACCCAGTACTTC. Amino acid sequence: CASSEKTMQETQYF.

V gene TRBV11-2 combines with J gene TRBJ2-5; TRBD2 matches at 8 bases. Trimming cost V 1 base and J 3 bases; bases outside gene matches: 4. The CDR3 length is 15 residues. Per the germline V gene, CDR1 is SGHAT and CDR2 is FQNNGV. CDR3 region: CASSLGGLGKETQYF. DNA for the CDR3: TGTGCCAGCAGCTTAGGGGGACTAGGGAAAGAGACCCAGTACTTC.

This clonotype was counted ten times or more. J is TRBJ2-7 and V is TRBV19, with 9 bases aligning to TRBD1. The CDR3 consists of 14 residues. The trim removed 7 bases at V and 5 bases at J, leaving 9 bases unmatched. The germline CDR1 and CDR2 sequences are LNHDA and SQIVND (reference sequence). The CDR3 bases are TGTGCCAGTAACACCGGACAGGGGACCCACGAGCAGTACTTC. Amino acids: CASNTGQGTHEQYF.

The genes are TRBV20-1 and TRBJ2-3; TRBD2 agrees at 8 bases. CDR3 length equals 15 residues. The trim removed 6 bases at V and 6 bases at J, leaving 14 bases unmatched. The germline gives CDR1 DFQATT, CDR2 SNEGSKA (reference sequence). CDR3 region: CSARSRRGATDTQYF. Written as DNA, the CDR3 is TGCAGTGCCAGGTCTAGGCGGGGGGCGACGGATACGCAGTATTTT.

In its sample, this clonotype was seen many times. V is TRBV2 and J is TRBJ1-2; 9 nucleotides match TRBD1. Trimming took 5 bases from V and 1 from J; bases not matched to a gene: 8. CDR1 and CDR2 (germline): SNHLY, FYNNEI. The CDR3 extends over 16 amino acids. The CDR3 is CASSTPGTGINYGYTF. The CDR3 nucleotides read TGTGCCAGCAGTACACCCGGGACAGGGATTAACTATGGCTACACCTTC.

V gene TRBV5-6 combines with J gene TRBJ2-3, with TRBD2 as a possible D gene (6 bases). Germline CDR1 reads SGHDT; CDR2 reads YYEEEE. CDR3 length: 14 residues. The ends were cut back, 5 bases at V and 5 bases at J, with 15 bases in the middle. CDR3 amino acids: CASRRGEWRDTQYF. CDR3 in DNA: TGTGCCAGCAGGCGCGGGGAGTGGAGAGATACGCAGTATTTT.

The J gene is TRBJ2-4, the V gene TRBV19, with a tentative D call TRBD1 (5 bases). There are 13 residues in the CDR3. Germline-derived CDR1 and CDR2 are LNHDA and SQIVND (reference sequence). V lost 4 bases and J lost 1, with 5 bases in between. The CDR3, as DNA: TGTGCCAGTAGTAAGGGGGCCAAAAACATTCAGTACTTC. Amino acid sequence: CASSKGAKNIQYF.

The chain links TRBV7-9 to TRBJ2-5; 8 nucleotides match TRBD1. Unmatched junction bases numbered 7, after V lost 2 bases and J lost 5 bases. CDR3 size: 15 residues. From germline, CDR1 is SEHNR and CDR2 FQNEAQ (reference sequence). CDR3 protein: CASSLNTGGEETQYF. As DNA, the CDR3 is TGTGCCAGCAGCTTAAACACAGGGGGTGAGGAGACCCAGTACTTC. Variable domain in full (rest from reference TRBV7-9 and TRBJ2-5): DTGVSQNPRHKITKRGQNVTFRCDPISEHNRLYWYRQTLGQGPEFLTYFQNEAQLEKSRLLSDRFSAERPKGSFSTLEIQRTEQGDSAMYLCASSLNTGGEETQYFGPGTRLLVL.

The V and J genes are TRBV3-1 and TRBJ2-2; no definite D call. The CDR3 is 11 amino acids. Germline V lookup: CDR1 LGHDT, CDR2 YNNKEL (reference sequence). Trimming took off 4 bases at V and 8 bases at J, with 5 bases between the two ends. CDR3 region: CASSRLGELFF. The CDR3 region has the DNA TGTGCCAGCAGCCGTTTGGGGGAGCTGTTTTTT. The whole variable domain, remainder taken from reference TRBV3-1 and TRBJ2-2, is DTAVSQTPKYLVTQMGNDKSIKCEQNLGHDTMYWYKQDSKKFLKIMFSYNNKELIINETVPNRFSPKSPDKAHLNLHINSLELGDSAVYFCASSRLGELFFGEGSRLTVL.

The sample holds a few counts of this clonotype. The chain joins TRBV20-1 to TRBJ2-5; D is undetermined. The CDR3 runs 13 residues. Trimming removed 6 bases at V and 5 bases at J, with 16 bases between. Germline V gene lookup returns CDR1 DFQATT and CDR2 SNEGSKA (reference sequence). The CDR3 here is CSAPEFKRETQYF. CDR3 nucleotides: TGCAGTGCGCCTGAGTTTAAACGGGAGACCCAGTACTTC.

The chain joins TRBV6-6 to TRBJ2-1, with 8 bases identical to TRBD2. From germline, CDR1 is MNHNY and CDR2 SVGAGI (reference sequence). This CDR3 is 13 amino acids long. J lost 4 bases, V lost 10 bases, and 6 bases had no gene match. The CDR3 region has the DNA TGTGCCACCGCGGGACTAGAGTACAATGAGCAGTTCTTC. Translated, it gives CATAGLEYNEQFF.

V usage is TRBV29-1 and J usage is TRBJ2-4; weak D call: TRBD1 (5 bases). The CDR3 length is 12 residues. Trimming stripped 7 bases from V and 1 base from J, with 8 bases between. Germline V gives CDR1 SQVTM, CDR2 ANQGSEA. This CDR3 reads CSGGAAKNIQYF. In nucleotides, the CDR3 is TGCAGCGGTGGGGCGGCCAAAAACATTCAGTACTTC.

CDR3 protein: CASRELQGDNSPLHF. In DNA form, the CDR3 reads TGTGCCAGTAGAGAGCTTCAGGGGGACAATTCACCCCTCCACTTT. The chain employs TRBV19 and TRBJ1-6, with 7 bases fitting TRBD1. With 6 bases clipped from V and 7 bases from J, the junction kept 9 bases outside the gene matches. The germline gives CDR1 LNHDA, CDR2 SQIVND (reference sequence). The CDR3 extends over 15 amino acids.

This clonotype appeared a few times. The CDR3 here is CSVRDSASMNTEAFF. The CDR3 bases are TGCAGCGTTCGGGACAGCGCGTCCATGAACACTGAAGCTTTCTTT. The chain links TRBV29-1 to TRBJ1-1, with 7 bases aligning to TRBD1. J gave up 0 bases and V 5 bases, and 9 bases lay outside the gene matches. The CDR3 is made up of 15 amino acids. The germline CDR1 and CDR2 sequences are SQVTM and ANQGSEA. Based on the CDR3 plus reference TRBV29-1 and TRBJ1-1, the full variable domain is SAVISQKPSRDICQRGTSLTIQCQVDSQVTMMFWYRQQPGQSLTLIATANQGSEATYESGFVIDKFPISRPNLTFSTLTVSNMSPEDSSIYLCSVRDSASMNTEAFFGQGTRLTVV.